The 12 T cell receptor beta chains in this list originate from one sample, sequenced in a study of a mutant IDH1 vaccine in newly diagnosed glioma. Time point specified: baseline, week 1 (first vaccination visit). As to treatment: pre-vaccination baseline after standard-of-care therapy. Sequenced by immunoSEQ multiplex PCR; TCRdb stores in-frame clones only, minus some. The table lists about 38,000 clones, roughly 92% of them singletons, with 18% in the top ten. The specimen comprised PBMCs, sampled from a glioma patient treated with radiotherapy, temozolomide or both. Source of these receptors: a man between 18 and 35 years old with glioma.

In DNA form, the CDR3 reads TGCGCCAGCAGCTCCACAGGGGGGTCGGAGGGCCTTGGCTATGGCTACACCTTC. It is translated as CASSSTGGSEGLGYGYTF. This chain joins TRBV5-1 and TRBJ1-2, with 8 bases identical to TRBD1. The junction had 17 bases not matched to a gene; V was cut back by 3 bases and J by 4 bases. In germline, CDR1 is SGHRS, CDR2 YFSETQ. This CDR3 has 18 residues.

The V call is TRBV7-2, the J call TRBJ1-2; D perhaps matches TRBD1 (6 bases). Trimming pared 4 bases from V and 0 bases from J, leaving 12 bases between. Germline assignment: CDR1 SGHTA and CDR2 FQGNSA. This CDR3 has 15 amino acids. CDR3 nucleotide sequence: TGTGCCAGCAGCTCCCGACAGGCTTCTAACTATGGCTACACCTTC. Amino acid sequence: CASSSRQASNYGYTF.

The chain links TRBV6-4 to TRBJ2-2; 8 bases fit TRBD2. CDR3 length: 15 amino acids. V gave up 3 bases and J gave up 1 base; unmatched junction bases: 1. From germline, CDR1 is MRHNA and CDR2 SNTAGT. The chain's CDR3 is CASSETSGNTGELFF. CDR3 bases: TGTGCCAGCAGTGAAACTAGCGGGAACACCGGGGAGCTGTTTTTT.

The rearrangement joins TRBV28 to TRBJ2-7; D is unclear. The CDR3 runs to 12 residues. The germline V gene encodes CDR1 MDHEN and CDR2 SYDVKM. Trimming removed 6 bases at V and 4 bases at J, with 10 bases between. CDR3 in amino acids: CASSRLWYEQYF. CDR3 coding DNA: TGTGCCAGCAGCAGGCTCTGGTACGAGCAGTACTTC.

The chain joins TRBV28 to TRBJ2-7; possibly TRBD1 or TRBD2 for D (5 bases each). Per the germline V gene, CDR1 is MDHEN and CDR2 is SYDVKM. The CDR3 has 15 amino acids. Trimming pared 4 bases from V and 1 base from J, leaving 14 bases between. The CDR3 loop reads CASSSPGTTSYEQYF. Here the CDR3 DNA reads TGTGCCAGCAGTTCTCCGGGGACGACGTCCTACGAGCAGTACTTC.

This chain connects TRBV19 to TRBJ1-1; a weak D match, TRBD1 (6 bases). V was trimmed by 5 bases and J by 0 bases, leaving 19 bases between them. Germline V lookup: CDR1 LNHDA, CDR2 SQIVND (reference sequence). There are 17 residues in the CDR3. CDR3 in amino acids: CASSSGARGLMNTEAFF. The CDR3 bases are TGTGCCAGTAGTTCGGGGGCCAGGGGCCTCATGAACACTGAAGCTTTCTTT.

The table lists this clone with a few counts. The V gene is TRBV5-1, the J gene TRBJ2-2; either TRBD1 or TRBD2 may fit D (6 bases each). V was pared by 0 bases and J by 0 bases, with 9 bases between. The CDR3 covers 16 residues. Looked up from germline, CDR1 is SGHRS and CDR2 is YFSETQ. This chain's CDR3 is CASSLVGGTNTGELFF. CDR3 DNA: TGCGCCAGCAGCTTGGTAGGGGGGACGAACACCGGGGAGCTGTTTTTT.

This rearrangement joins TRBV6-5 to TRBJ1-1; D unclear. CDR1 and CDR2 from the germline V gene are MNHEY and SVGAGI. The germline V and J ends were trimmed by 5 bases and 7 bases, with 11 bases remaining between them. CDR3 length equals 12 residues. CDR3 nucleotide sequence: TGTGCCAGCAGTAACGGGCTGCGTGAAGCTTTCTTT. This sequence encodes CASSNGLREAFF.

Only one count was recorded for this clone. This chain connects TRBV12-5 to TRBJ2-1; TRBD2 matches 7 bases. V was pared by 6 bases and J by 8 bases, with 10 bases of the junction left unmatched. The germline CDR1 and CDR2 sequences are LGHNT and FRNRAP. The CDR3 spans 14 residues. Here the CDR3 reads CASGRRTRGDEQFF. DNA of the CDR3: TGTGCTAGTGGCCGCCGGACTAGAGGGGATGAGCAGTTCTTC.

The chain joins TRBV5-4 to TRBJ2-7; D may correspond to TRBD1 or TRBD2 (7 bases each). V was shortened by 4 bases and J by 2 bases, with 13 bases between the two germline ends. The CDR3 consists of 14 residues. CDR1 SGHNT and CDR2 YYREEE come from the germline V gene (reference sequence). In DNA form, the CDR3 reads TGTGCCAGCAGCATCAGGGGGGGCACCTACGAGCAGTACTTC. Translated: CASSIRGGTYEQYF.

The chain carries TRBV2 and TRBJ1-2; D is unresolved. The CDR3 length is 15 residues. The V end lost 2 bases, the J end lost 3 bases, and 13 bases lay between the germline ends. Looked up from germline, CDR1 is SNHLY and CDR2 is FYNNEI. The CDR3 spells CASSERREGDYGYTF. The CDR3 DNA reads TGTGCCAGCAGTGAAAGGCGGGAGGGAGACTATGGCTACACCTTC.

This sequence joins TRBV27 and TRBJ2-7; TRBD1 matches 10 bases. This CDR3 contains 14 residues. The V gene end was trimmed by 3 bases and the J gene end by 6 bases; junction bases not matched to a gene: 5. Germline assignment: CDR1 MNHEY and CDR2 SMNVEV (reference sequence). The chain's CDR3 is CASSFGTGASEQYF. DNA for the CDR3: TGTGCCAGCAGTTTTGGGACAGGGGCATCCGAGCAGTACTTC.